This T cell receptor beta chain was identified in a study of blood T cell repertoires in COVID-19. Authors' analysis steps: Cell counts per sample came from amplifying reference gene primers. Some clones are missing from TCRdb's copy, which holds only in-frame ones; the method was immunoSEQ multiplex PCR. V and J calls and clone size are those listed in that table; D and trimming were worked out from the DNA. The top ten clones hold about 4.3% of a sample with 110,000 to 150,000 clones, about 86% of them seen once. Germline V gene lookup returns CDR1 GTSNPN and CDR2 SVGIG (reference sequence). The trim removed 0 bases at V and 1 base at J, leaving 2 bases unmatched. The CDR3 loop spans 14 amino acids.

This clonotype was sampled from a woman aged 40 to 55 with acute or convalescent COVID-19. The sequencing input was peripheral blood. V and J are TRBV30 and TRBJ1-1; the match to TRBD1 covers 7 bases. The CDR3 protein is CAWSVDRQNTEAFF. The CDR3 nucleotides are TGTGCCTGGAGTGTGGACAGGCAGAACACTGAAGCTTTCTTT. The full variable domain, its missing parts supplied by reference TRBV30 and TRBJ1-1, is SQTIHQWPATLVQPVGSPLSLECTVEGTSNPNLYWYRQAAGRGLQLLFYSVGIGQISSEVPQNLSASRPQDRQFILSSKKLLLSDSGFYLCAWSVDRQNTEAFFGQGTRLTVV.